The 16 T cell receptor beta chains below were found in one sample sequenced in a study of patients and donors after allogeneic stem cell transplantation. MiXCR, run by TCRdb on the RT-PCR reads, gives a single entry per CDR3 protein. In the table there are 900,000 to 1,000,000 distinct CDR3 sequences, 15% to 20% of which are singletons. Input material: blood, either unsorted or a sorted T cell fraction (not recorded which). Receptors originate from a human donor who was either an allogeneic HSCT recipient or a stem cell or donor lymphocyte infusion donor (not recorded which). It is not recorded whose cells these are; they may come from a transplant donor.

This chain connects TRBV24-1 to TRBJ2-1; 11 bases line up with TRBD2. The V gene end was trimmed by 4 bases and the J gene end by 10 bases; junction bases not matched to a gene: 5. This CDR3 has 14 amino acids. CDR1 is KGHDR and CDR2 is SFDVKD in the germline V gene. CDR3: CATSDMTSGEEQFF. CDR3 nucleotides: TGTGCCACCAGTGACATGACTAGCGGGGAAGAGCAGTTCTTC.

This chain joins TRBV6-2 or TRBV6-3 and TRBJ2-3, with D uncertain. This CDR3 has 18 amino acids. Germline V gene data show CDR1 as MNHEY and CDR2 as SVGEGT. Deletions cut 6 bases from V and 1 base from J, with 23 bases between. The CDR3 reads CASSSLVGWGRGTDTQYF. The CDR3 nucleotides read TGTGCCAGCAGCTCCCTCGTGGGCTGGGGTCGGGGCACAGATACGCAGTATTTT.

This clonotype was recorded at least ten times. The rearrangement joins TRBV12-3 or TRBV12-4 to TRBJ1-1; D is uncertain. This CDR3 comprises 14 residues. Trimming took 6 bases from V and 3 from J, leaving 14 bases between them. CDR3: CASSLGGRYTEAFF. The CDR3 bases are TGTGCCAGCAGCCTGGGAGGAAGGTACACTGAAGCTTTCTTT.

The chain has TRBV2 and TRBJ2-2; 9 bases match TRBD2. Unmatched junction bases numbered 13, after V lost 4 bases and J lost 7 bases. Per germline, CDR1 SNHLY and CDR2 FYNNEI. The CDR3 runs 17 residues. The CDR3 reads CASSVGTSSQRVGELFF. The CDR3 DNA sequence: TGTGCCAGCAGTGTCGGGACTAGCTCTCAACGGGTCGGGGAGCTGTTTTTT.

This chain connects TRBV4-2 to TRBJ2-3; 12 positions match TRBD2. Germline V CDR1 and CDR2: LGHNA, YNFKEQ. This CDR3 is 14 amino acids long. Trimming took 8 bases from V and 5 from J; bases not matched to a gene: 5. CDR3 in amino acids: CASELAGGGDTQYF. As DNA, the CDR3 is TGTGCCAGCGAACTAGCGGGGGGCGGAGATACGCAGTATTTT.

The V and J genes are TRBV2 and TRBJ2-7, with TRBD1 matching 8 bases. The germline CDR1 and CDR2 sequences are SNHLY and FYNNEI. The CDR3 is 15 amino acids. V was pared by 7 bases and J by 0 bases, with 8 bases of the junction left unmatched. The CDR3 coding sequence is TGTGCCAGCAAGGCCCCCCAGGGGGCCTCCTACGAGCAGTACTTC. Translated: CASKAPQGASYEQYF.

This clonotype turned up a few times. The chain couples TRBV5-1 to TRBJ2-4; no clear D. With 0 bases removed from V and 8 bases from J, the gap between germline ends came to 9 bases. Germline V gene lookup returns CDR1 SGHRS and CDR2 YFSETQ. The CDR3 spans 13 residues. CDR3 residues: CASSLVDFDIQYF. The CDR3 coding sequence is TGCGCCAGCAGCTTGGTAGACTTTGACATTCAGTACTTC.

V gene TRBV7-2 combines with J gene TRBJ1-6; D remains ambiguous. Germline V CDR1 and CDR2: SGHTA, FQGNSA. CDR3 length: 15 amino acids. Trimming shortened V by 4 bases and J by 8 bases, and 15 bases separated the two germline ends. The CDR3 DNA follows: TGTGCCAGCAGCTCCGCGGCCGGGGTTGATTCACCCCTCCACTTT. Amino acid sequence: CASSSAAGVDSPLHF.

This clonotype occurred many times. In DNA form, the CDR3 reads TGCGCCAGCAGCTTGGGGCAGGGGATGACTGAAGCTTTCTTT. Protein product: CASSLGQGMTEAFF. The chain employs TRBV5-1 and TRBJ1-1; D is perhaps TRBD1 (6 bases). Germline lookup yields CDR1 SGHRS and CDR2 YFSETQ. V shed 0 bases and J shed 5 bases, with 11 bases lying between them. There are 14 residues in the CDR3.

The chain joins TRBV7-2 to TRBJ1-2, with 7 nucleotides matching TRBD1. Germline V gene lookup returns CDR1 SGHTA and CDR2 FQGNSA. The CDR3 has 15 residues. V lost 4 bases and J lost 5; bases outside the gene matches: 10. This chain's CDR3 is CASSSTGARPYGYTF. The DNA of the CDR3 is TGTGCCAGCAGCTCTACAGGGGCTAGACCGTATGGCTACACCTTC.

Ten or more counts support this clonotype. The V call is TRBV12-3 or TRBV12-4, the J call TRBJ1-5, with a weak D call TRBD1 (5 bases). V lost 6 bases and J lost 5, with 14 bases in between. This CDR3 spans 14 amino acids. The CDR3 reads CASRFGQGYQPQHF. The CDR3 DNA reads TGTGCCAGCAGATTCGGGCAGGGTTATCAGCCCCAGCATTTT.

This clonotype has more than one count but fewer than ten. V usage is TRBV21-1 and J usage is TRBJ1-5. TRBV21-1 is a documented pseudogene. The CDR3 sequence is 10 residues long. CDR3 DNA: TGTGCCAACGACGGGGAGCCCCAGCATTTT. Translation gives CANDGEPQHF.

This clonotype was seen a few times. This chain joins TRBV10-3 and TRBJ1-1; D is possibly TRBD1 (5 bases). The V end was cut by 4 bases, the J end by 2 bases, with 11 bases between. This CDR3 has 14 amino acids. The V gene's germline CDR1 is ENHRY and CDR2 SYGVKD. DNA of the CDR3: TGTGCCATCAGTGTGGGACGGGAAAACACTGAAGCTTTCTTT. It is translated as CAISVGRENTEAFF.

Remarks on this clonotype: Compared with germline, one end of the junction differs, possibly owing to a read error. The chain combines TRBV4-1 with TRBJ2-5; 8 nucleotides match TRBD2. The CDR3 is 16 amino acids. The V gene's germline CDR1 is MGHRA and CDR2 YSYEKL. Here the CDR3 reads CASSQEGTSGQETQYF. The CDR3 DNA reads TGCGCTAGCAGCCAAGAGGGTACTAGCGGCCAAGAGACCCAGTACTTC.

The rearrangement joins TRBV20-1 to TRBJ2-7; the D gene is possibly TRBD2 (5 bases). The CDR3 covers 13 residues. V was clipped by 3 bases and J by 1 base, with 10 bases between them. Germline CDR1 is DFQATT and CDR2 is SNEGSKA (reference sequence). Here the CDR3 reads CSASSLVSYEQYF. CDR3 nucleotides: TGCAGTGCTAGTTCACTAGTTTCCTACGAGCAGTACTTC.

This chain joins TRBV6-1 and TRBJ2-5, with 8 bases matching TRBD2. The CDR3 has 18 amino acids. Germline trimming cut 7 bases from V and 5 bases from J; bases unmatched to any gene: 21. CDR1 is MNHNS, CDR2 SASEGT, per germline. CDR3 in DNA: TGTGCCAGCATCCCCAACGGCCTAGCGGGCGTGTGGTTGGAGACCCAGTACTTC. It specifies CASIPNGLAGVWLETQYF.